These T cell receptor beta chains were read from a single sample in a study of early T cells in non-severe SARS-CoV-2 infection. TCRdb fed the 5' RACE reads into MiXCR, producing one record per CDR3 protein. The profile shows fewer than 85,000 distinct CDR3 sequences, 7.5% to 10% of them singletons. What was sequenced was whole blood. The receptors here all came from an adult who was a healthcare worker with PCR-confirmed SARS-CoV-2 infection or an uninfected control (not recorded which). Both conserved end residues are part of each CDR3. Each record gives: CDR3 DNA, CDR3 protein, J gene, V gene, D gene, clone size. A D gene is named only where the DNA matches it firmly. Clone size is not always given. Where it is, it says once, few, many or a class for expanded clones.

TGTGCCATCAGCGGAGCGGGAGGAGGGTACGAGCAGTACTTC | CAISGAGGGYEQYF | TRBJ2-7 | TRBV10-3 | TRBD2 | NA
TGTGCCAGCAGCCGGACAGAAACTAACTATGGCTACACCTTC | CASSRTETNYGYTF | TRBJ1-2 | TRBV28 | NA | many
TGTGCCAGCACGAGGGGCGGGAACACCGGGGAGCTGTTTTTT | CASTRGGNTGELFF | TRBJ2-2 | TRBV12-3/TRBV12-4 | NA | NA
TGTGCCAGCAGCTCTGGGAGTCTGAAAGCTTTCTTT | CASSSGSLKAFF | TRBJ1-1 | TRBV7-9 | NA | many
TGCGCCAGCGCCCCTGAAGGGTTGGGCACAGATACGCAGTATTTT | CASAPEGLGTDTQYF | TRBJ2-3 | TRBV5-1 | NA | many
TGTGCCAGCAGTTCGGACAGGGTCTTTGATTCACCCCTCCACTTT | CASSSDRVFDSPLHF | TRBJ1-6 | TRBV6-1 | TRBD1 | many
TGTGCCAGCAGCTCCGGGACAGGGGACCACGAGCAGTACTTC | CASSSGTGDHEQYF | TRBJ2-7 | TRBV2 | TRBD1 | many
TGTGCCAGCAGCTCACCGGGAGGGAATGAGCAGTTCTTC | CASSSPGGNEQFF | TRBJ2-1 | TRBV11-2 | TRBD2 | few
TGTGCCAGCAGTCTCCCGGTGGGACGGATGGCCGAGCAGTACTTC | CASSLPVGRMAEQYF | TRBJ2-7 | TRBV12-3/TRBV12-4 | NA | many
TGTGCCAGCAGTCGGACTACCACTTACGAGCAGTACTTC | CASSRTTTYEQYF | TRBJ2-7 | TRBV28 | NA | few
TGTGCCAGCAGTGGAAGGGGGGGCGGCAATCAGCCCCAGCATTTT | CASSGRGGGNQPQHF | TRBJ1-5 | TRBV6-5 | NA | many
TGTGCCAGCAGCCACTCCACAGGGGGAGATCAGCCCCAGCATTTT | CASSHSTGGDQPQHF | TRBJ1-5 | TRBV3-1 | TRBD1 | many
TGTGCCAGCAGTCAACAGGGGGGATCGACCACCGGGGAGCTGTTTTTT | CASSQQGGSTTGELFF | TRBJ2-2 | TRBV6-1 | TRBD1 | NA
TGTGCCAGTAGTATTCCGGGACTAGCGGGAGGGCCTGATGGCTCTGGGGCCAACGTCCTGACTTTC | CASSIPGLAGGPDGSGANVLTF | TRBJ2-6 | TRBV19 | TRBD2 | NA
TGTGCCAGCAGTGAGCTTGGACAGATGGGCCATCAGCCCCAGCATTTT | CASSELGQMGHQPQHF | TRBJ1-5 | TRBV28 | NA | many
TGTGCCAGCAGCTTATCCACAGATACGCAGTATTTT | CASSLSTDTQYF | TRBJ2-3 | TRBV5-1 | NA | medium-sized
TGCAGTGCTCCCAAGGGCGAGCAGTTCTTC | CSAPKGEQFF | TRBJ2-1 | TRBV20-1 | NA | few
TGCGCCAGCAGCTTGGCGCACGCCGACGCCGAGCAGTACTTC | CASSLAHADAEQYF | TRBJ2-7 | TRBV5-1 | NA | few
TGTGCCAGCAGCCAAGACTTCCCAACTAGCGGGAGCTACAATGAGCAGTTCTTC | CASSQDFPTSGSYNEQFF | TRBJ2-1 | TRBV3-1 | TRBD2 | NA
TGTGCCAGCTCCCCCGAGTGGGTCACTGAAGCTTTCTTT | CASSPEWVTEAFF | TRBJ1-1 | TRBV28 | NA | NA
TGTGCCAGCATCCGGGCGCGTGATGGGAGACTAGATACGCAGTATTTT | CASIRARDGRLDTQYF | TRBJ2-3 | TRBV2 | NA | NA
TGTGCCAGCAGCACCTTAGCGGGAGAAAAGACCCAGTACTTC | CASSTLAGEKTQYF | TRBJ2-5 | TRBV5-4 | TRBD2 | many
TGTGCCAGCAGCTTAAAGGGGGGTGAGCAGTTCTTC | CASSLKGGEQFF | TRBJ2-1 | TRBV7-9 | NA | NA
TGTGCCAGCAGCTTAGGTCTCAGCGGGAGGGCGACAGATACGCAGTATTTT | CASSLGLSGRATDTQYF | TRBJ2-3 | TRBV11-2 | TRBD2 | many
TGTGCCAGCAGTCCAAATTGGGTCCAATATGGCTACACCTTC | CASSPNWVQYGYTF | TRBJ1-2 | TRBV28 | NA | many
TGTGCCAGCAGCTCCAGGGGAGAGACCCAGTACTTC | CASSSRGETQYF | TRBJ2-5 | TRBV7-6 | NA | few
TGTGCCACCAGTGATCTTCGGACTAGCGGGCCCAACACCGGGGAGCTGTTTTTT | CATSDLRTSGPNTGELFF | TRBJ2-2 | TRBV24-1 | TRBD2 | many
TGTGCCAGCAGCGATCAACCGGCAGGGAGTGAAAAACTGTTTTTT | CASSDQPAGSEKLFF | TRBJ1-4 | TRBV7-8 | NA | NA
TGCAGTGCTAGTGCGACAGTTAGTACCTACGAGCAGTACTTC | CSASATVSTYEQYF | TRBJ2-7 | TRBV20-1 | NA | many
TGTGCCAGTCGTCCAGGGGGCACAGATACGCAGTATTTT | CASRPGGTDTQYF | TRBJ2-3 | TRBV7-9 | NA | many
TGTGCCAGCAGCTTAGGTCACCCCCCGTACTTC | CASSLGHPPYF | TRBJ2-5 | TRBV7-2 | NA | NA